The 30 T cell receptor beta chains reported below all come from one sample, sequenced in a study of blood T cell repertoires in COVID-19. The protocol was immunoSEQ multiplex PCR, while the TCRdb copy is restricted to in-frame clones and leaves out a portion. The sample holds fewer than 200,000 clones, over 70% seen once. The sequenced sample consisted of PBMCs or T cells enriched from blood (not recorded which). The receptors were gathered from a woman between 45 and 60 years old in a cohort exposed to, infected with or recovered from COVID-19 (not recorded which).

This clone was seen a few times. The gene calls are TRBV28 and TRBJ2-2; TRBD2 aligns across 11 bases. CDR1 is MDHEN, CDR2 SYDVKM, per germline. CDR3 length: 16 residues. Trimming removed 5 bases from V and 3 bases from J; junction bases left unmatched: 5. The CDR3 DNA follows: TGTGCCAGCAGTACCCTAGCGGGGGGTTACACCGGGGAGCTGTTTTTT. Translating it yields CASSTLAGGYTGELFF.

The chain recombines TRBV5-4 with TRBJ1-4, with TRBD1 matching over 10 bases. This CDR3 region has 14 residues. In germline, CDR1 is SGHNT, CDR2 YYREEE (reference sequence). V shed 4 bases, J shed 7 bases, and the junction held 4 bases outside the gene matches. CDR3 DNA: TGTGCCAGCAGCCCTGGGGACAGGGGTGAAAAACTGTTTTTT. Protein: CASSPGDRGEKLFF.

This clone showed up just a few times. CDR3 amino acids: CASSPRQGAADTEAFF. The CDR3, as DNA: TGTGCCAGCAGCCCCCGGCAGGGGGCAGCGGACACTGAAGCTTTCTTT. V usage is TRBV5-6 and J usage is TRBJ1-1, with TRBD1 identical over 8 bases. Germline V gene lookup returns CDR1 SGHDT and CDR2 YYEEEE. The CDR3 is 16 residues long. V was pared by 4 bases and J by 3 bases, with 11 bases of the junction left unmatched. Full variable domain (remainder filled in from reference TRBV5-6 and TRBJ1-1): DAGVTQSPTHLIKTRGQQVTLRCSPKSGHDTVSWYQQALGQGPQFIFQYYEEEERQRGNFPDRFSGHQFPNYSSELNVNALLLGDSALYLCASSPRQGAADTEAFFGQGTRLTVV.

This chain links TRBV6-5 with TRBJ1-1; no clear D gene. Trimming removed 6 bases from V and 4 bases from J, with 15 bases in between. CDR1 is MNHEY, CDR2 SVGAGI, per germline. This CDR3 comprises 14 residues. CDR3 sequence: CASRPPVGLTEAFF. The CDR3 nucleotides are TGTGCCAGCAGACCCCCCGTCGGACTCACTGAAGCTTTCTTT.

The chain links TRBV19 to TRBJ1-5; 7 bases line up with TRBD1. With 3 bases clipped from V and 1 base from J, the junction kept 6 bases outside the gene matches. Germline values: CDR1 LNHDA, CDR2 SQIVND (reference sequence). This CDR3 is 16 amino acids long. The CDR3 region is CASSILQQGSNQPQHF. The DNA for the CDR3 is TGTGCCAGTAGTATTCTTCAACAGGGGAGCAATCAGCCCCAGCATTTT. Based on the CDR3 plus reference TRBV19 and TRBJ1-5, the full variable domain is DGGITQSPKYLFRKEGQNVTLSCEQNLNHDAMYWYRQDPGQGLRLIYYSQIVNDFQKGDIAEGYSVSREKKESFPLTVTSAQKNPTAFYLCASSILQQGSNQPQHFGDGTRLSIL.

This clone has only a few counts. The genes are TRBV5-1 and TRBJ2-2; D is uncertain. This CDR3 has 15 residues. Per the germline V gene, CDR1 is SGHRS and CDR2 is YFSETQ. The V gene lost 0 bases and the J gene lost 3 bases, with 9 bases spanning the gap. DNA for the CDR3: TGCGCCAGCAGCTTGGTGGCACCAGACACCGGGGAGCTGTTTTTT. This translates into CASSLVAPDTGELFF.

V usage is TRBV30 and J usage is TRBJ1-1; TRBD1 agrees at 9 bases. The V and J ends lost 7 bases and 0 bases, in that order; junction bases with no gene match: 6. The germline gives CDR1 GTSNPN, CDR2 SVGIG (reference sequence). CDR3 length: 14 residues. The DNA for the CDR3 is TGTGCCTTTACAGGGGGCGGTGTGAACACTGAAGCTTTCTTT. The encoded protein is CAFTGGGVNTEAFF. The whole variable domain, remainder taken from reference TRBV30 and TRBJ1-1, is SQTIHQWPATLVQPVGSPLSLECTVEGTSNPNLYWYRQAAGRGLQLLFYSVGIGQISSEVPQNLSASRPQDRQFILSSKKLLLSDSGFYLCAFTGGGVNTEAFFGQGTRLTVV.

This clone showed up just a few times. CDR3 in amino acids: CASSPSRGWETQYF. CDR3 in DNA: TGTGCCAGCAGCCCATCCCGAGGCTGGGAGACCCAGTACTTC. The chain employs TRBV9 and TRBJ2-5; D ambiguous. CDR1 and CDR2 from the germline V gene are SGDLS and YYNGEE. The CDR3 runs 14 residues. The V and J ends lost 4 bases and 5 bases respectively, with 15 bases between them.

The chain recombines TRBV7-8 with TRBJ2-5; 7 nucleotides align to TRBD2. V was pared by 3 bases and J by 4 bases, with 11 bases of the junction left unmatched. Germline CDR1 is SGHVS and CDR2 is FQNEAQ. The CDR3 has 16 amino acids. CDR3 region: CASSLGARTRGETQYF. The DNA of the CDR3 is TGTGCCAGCAGCTTGGGAGCTAGGACTAGAGGAGAGACCCAGTACTTC.

This chain uses TRBV3-1 (or the pseudogene TRBV3-2) with TRBJ2-2; 7 nucleotides line up with TRBD2. CDR3 length: 14 amino acids. The ends lost 3 bases at V and 7 bases at J; junction bases unmatched: 5. Germline assignment: CDR1 LGHDT and CDR2 YNNKEL (reference sequence). CDR3 sequence: CASSHAGADGELFF. The CDR3 DNA follows: TGTGCCAGCAGCCACGCGGGAGCTGACGGGGAGCTGTTTTTT.

This sequence joins TRBV28 and TRBJ1-2, with 7 bases fitting TRBD1. The germline CDR1 and CDR2 sequences are MDHEN and SYDVKM. V lost 10 bases, J lost 5 bases, and 13 bases stayed unmatched. This CDR3 is 14 amino acids long. CDR3 nucleotides: TGTGCCACCCGCGAGACAGGGATTAAGTATGGCTACACCTTC. Encoded protein: CATRETGIKYGYTF.

The chain is built from TRBV7-3 and TRBJ2-5; possible D gene TRBD2, 5 bases. V was pared by 3 bases and J by 7 bases, with 12 bases between. The CDR3 runs to 13 residues. Germline V CDR1 and CDR2: SGHTA, FQGTGA. The CDR3 here is CASSFEVRGTQYF. CDR3 sequence (DNA): TGTGCCAGCAGCTTTGAAGTACGGGGGACCCAGTACTTC.

This chain uses TRBV7-8 with TRBJ1-1; 7 positions agree with TRBD1. Germline lookup yields CDR1 SGHVS and CDR2 FQNEAQ. The trim removed 5 bases at V and 5 bases at J, leaving 11 bases unmatched. The CDR3 extends over 15 amino acids. CDR3 sequence: CASSLRGGFLTEAFF. In DNA, the CDR3 is TGTGCCAGCAGCCTTAGAGGGGGCTTTTTGACTGAAGCTTTCTTT.

The V and J genes are TRBV19 and TRBJ1-5; perhaps TRBD1 as D (5 bases). The CDR3 spans 15 residues. Germline-derived CDR1 and CDR2 are LNHDA and SQIVND (reference sequence). Trimming left V 2 bases short and J 2 bases short, with 10 bases between. The CDR3 reads CASSIPLGGNQPQHF. The CDR3 nucleotides read TGTGCCAGTAGTATACCCTTAGGGGGCAATCAGCCCCAGCATTTT.

The rearrangement uses TRBV11-3 and TRBJ2-2; 7 positions agree with TRBD1. CDR1 and CDR2 from the germline V gene are SGHNT and YENEEA. The CDR3 totals 19 residues. With V trimmed by 1 base and J by 2 bases, 13 bases remained unmatched. As DNA, the CDR3 is TGTGCCAGCAGCTTAGTAGCTTTGGCCGGGACAGCAAACACCGGGGAGCTGTTTTTT. Amino acids: CASSLVALAGTANTGELFF.

Only a few counts were recorded for this clone. This rearrangement joins TRBV6-5 to TRBJ2-5; 9 nucleotides align to TRBD1. V shed 2 bases and J 2 bases; nucleotides not matched to a gene: 3. The germline V gene encodes CDR1 MNHEY and CDR2 SVGAGI. The CDR3 is 15 amino acids. CDR3 bases: TGTGCCAGCAGTTACCATGGACAGGGGCAAGAGACCCAGTACTTC. It codes for CASSYHGQGQETQYF.

The genes are TRBV5-1 and TRBJ2-1; 8 bases fit TRBD2. Trimming removed 5 bases from V and 5 bases from J; junction bases left unmatched: 9. The CDR3 is 15 residues long. Germline V lookup: CDR1 SGHRS, CDR2 YFSETQ. The chain's CDR3 is CASSPHSGDDNEQFF. The CDR3 DNA reads as TGCGCCAGCAGTCCACATAGCGGGGACGACAATGAGCAGTTCTTC.

The J gene is TRBJ2-2, the V gene TRBV5-1, with D possibly TRBD1 on 6 matching bases. The V gene lost 4 bases and the J gene lost 0 bases, with 13 bases spanning the gap. The germline V gene encodes CDR1 SGHRS and CDR2 YFSETQ. The CDR3 spans 16 residues. This CDR3 reads CASSPRDTSNTGELFF. CDR3 nucleotides: TGCGCCAGCAGCCCCCGGGACACTTCGAACACCGGGGAGCTGTTTTTT.

The chain employs TRBV28 and TRBJ1-2, with unresolved D. From germline, CDR1 is MDHEN and CDR2 SYDVKM. V shed 2 bases and J shed 7 bases, with 8 bases lying between them. This CDR3 is built from 12 residues. The CDR3 region is CASSLHRVGYTF. The CDR3 DNA sequence: TGTGCCAGCAGTTTACACAGAGTTGGCTACACCTTC.

V and J are TRBV5-1 and TRBJ1-4; 7 nucleotides match TRBD1. The V and J ends lost 0 bases and 12 bases, in that order; junction bases with no gene match: 5. This CDR3 comprises 13 residues. Germline lookup yields CDR1 SGHRS and CDR2 YFSETQ. CDR3 sequence: CASSLGQGSELFF. CDR3 in DNA: TGCGCCAGCAGCTTGGGACAGGGTTCGGAACTGTTTTTT.

The rearrangement links TRBV27 to TRBJ2-7, with D possibly TRBD1 on 5 matching bases. Trimming took off 1 base at V and 4 bases at J, with 14 bases between the two ends. The CDR3 covers 15 residues. Looked up from germline, CDR1 is MNHEY and CDR2 is SMNVEV (reference sequence). The DNA for the CDR3 is TGTGCCAGCAGTTTATTTTCAGGGTTCGCATACGAGCAGTACTTC. Amino acid sequence: CASSLFSGFAYEQYF.

The gene calls are TRBV6-1 and TRBJ1-5; D may be TRBD1 (5 bases). Deletions cut 0 bases from V and 7 bases from J, with 16 bases between. CDR3 length equals 16 residues. The germline V gene has CDR1 MNHNS and CDR2 SASEGT. CDR3 sequence reads: CASSEAGGGVGQPQHF. CDR3 nucleotide sequence: TGTGCCAGCAGTGAAGCTGGGGGAGGGGTCGGGCAGCCCCAGCATTTT.

CDR3 loop: CASTDRGEKLFF. The CDR3, as DNA: TGTGCCTCCACAGACAGGGGCGAAAAACTGTTTTTT. The gene calls are TRBV28 and TRBJ1-4; 8 bases fit TRBD1. The CDR3 is 12 amino acids. Germline V gene data show CDR1 as MDHEN and CDR2 as SYDVKM. Trimming took 11 bases from V and 8 from J; bases not matched to a gene: 7.

The chain recombines TRBV10-3 with TRBJ1-4; 9 positions agree with TRBD1. The CDR3 has 15 residues. Germline CDR1 ENHRY, CDR2 SYGVKD. With V trimmed by 0 bases and J by 8 bases, 4 bases remained unmatched. CDR3 loop: CAISESGQGGEKLFF. The CDR3 region has the DNA TGTGCCATCAGTGAGTCGGGACAGGGTGGCGAAAAACTGTTTTTT.

The genes are TRBV27 and TRBJ1-5; 8 nucleotides match TRBD1. The CDR3 contains 15 residues. J was trimmed by 6 bases and V by 7 bases; bases with no gene match: 11. Germline CDR1 MNHEY, CDR2 SMNVEV (reference sequence). The CDR3 sequence is CASNRQGSSSQPQHF. CDR3 in DNA: TGTGCCAGCAATAGACAGGGGTCGTCTAGTCAGCCCCAGCATTTT.

The chain employs TRBV6-2 or TRBV6-3 and TRBJ2-3; TRBD1 is a possible D gene (6 bases). V shed 2 bases and J shed 7 bases, with 13 bases lying between them. The germline V gene has CDR1 MNHEY and CDR2 SVGEGT. The CDR3 length is 14 residues. The CDR3: CASSYTAGANTQYF. Here the CDR3 DNA reads TGTGCCAGCAGTTACACCGCAGGGGCAAATACGCAGTATTTT.

This chain joins TRBV3-1 (or the pseudogene TRBV3-2) and TRBJ1-1; TRBD1 matches at 9 bases. Germline V gene data show CDR1 as LGHDT and CDR2 as YNNKEL (reference sequence). J lost 11 bases, V lost 5 bases, and 9 bases had no gene match. The CDR3 covers 13 residues. CDR3 coding DNA: TGTGCCAGCAGCTCAACAGGGGGCGTAGGTGCTTTCTTT. It translates to CASSSTGGVGAFF.

The gene calls are TRBV28 and TRBJ2-7; 7 bases map to TRBD1. Germline V gene lookup returns CDR1 MDHEN and CDR2 SYDVKM. CDR3 length: 16 residues. The V and J ends lost 4 bases and 3 bases, in that order; junction bases with no gene match: 12. DNA of the CDR3: TGTGCCAGCAGTTCGTTGTCCGGGACAGCGGTCTACGAGCAGTACTTC. This sequence encodes CASSSLSGTAVYEQYF.

The gene calls are TRBV28 and TRBJ1-4; TRBD1 might be the D (5 bases). CDR3 size: 14 residues. V was cut by 6 bases and J by 4 bases, with 12 bases left in between. CDR1 MDHEN and CDR2 SYDVKM come from the germline V gene. This CDR3 is CASSPDRNNEKLFF. CDR3 DNA: TGTGCCAGCAGCCCTGACAGAAATAATGAAAAACTGTTTTTT.

This sequence joins TRBV10-3 and TRBJ1-1, with a possible D match to TRBD1 (5 bases). Germline V CDR1 and CDR2: ENHRY, SYGVKD. The CDR3 is 16 amino acids. Deletions cut 8 bases from V and 0 bases from J, with 19 bases between. This CDR3 reads CAICPGLGGMNTEAFF. The DNA of the CDR3 is TGTGCCATCTGTCCCGGTCTGGGGGGAATGAACACTGAAGCTTTCTTT.